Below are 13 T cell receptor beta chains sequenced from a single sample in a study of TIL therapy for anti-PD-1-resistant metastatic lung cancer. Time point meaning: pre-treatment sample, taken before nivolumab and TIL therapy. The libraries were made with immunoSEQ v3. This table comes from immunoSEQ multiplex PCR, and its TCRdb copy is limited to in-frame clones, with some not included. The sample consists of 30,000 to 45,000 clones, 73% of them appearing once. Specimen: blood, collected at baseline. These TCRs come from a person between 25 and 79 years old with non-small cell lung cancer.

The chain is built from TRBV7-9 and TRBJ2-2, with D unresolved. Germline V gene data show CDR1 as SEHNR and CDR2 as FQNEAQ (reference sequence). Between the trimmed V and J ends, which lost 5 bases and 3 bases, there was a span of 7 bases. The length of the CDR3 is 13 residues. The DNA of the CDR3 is TGTGCCAGCAGCCGTATGGACACCGGGGAGCTGTTTTTT. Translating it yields CASSRMDTGELFF.

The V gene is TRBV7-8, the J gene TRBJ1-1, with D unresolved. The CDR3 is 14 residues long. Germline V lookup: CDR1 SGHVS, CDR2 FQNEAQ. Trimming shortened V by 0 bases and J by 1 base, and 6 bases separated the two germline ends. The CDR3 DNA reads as TGTGCCAGCAGCTTAGCCTCAGGGAACACTGAAGCTTTCTTT. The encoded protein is CASSLASGNTEAFF.

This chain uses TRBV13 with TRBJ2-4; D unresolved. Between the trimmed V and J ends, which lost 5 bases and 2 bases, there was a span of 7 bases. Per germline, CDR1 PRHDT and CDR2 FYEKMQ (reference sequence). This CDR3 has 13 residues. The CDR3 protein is CASSLTPKNIQYF. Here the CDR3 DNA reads TGTGCCAGCAGCCTCACCCCCAAAAACATTCAGTACTTC.

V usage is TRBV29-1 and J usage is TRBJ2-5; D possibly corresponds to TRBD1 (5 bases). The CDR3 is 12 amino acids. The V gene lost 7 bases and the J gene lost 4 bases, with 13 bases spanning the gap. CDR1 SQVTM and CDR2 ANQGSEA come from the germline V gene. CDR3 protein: CSGDSGGETQYF. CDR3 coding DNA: TGCAGCGGCGACAGTGGTGGAGAGACCCAGTACTTC.

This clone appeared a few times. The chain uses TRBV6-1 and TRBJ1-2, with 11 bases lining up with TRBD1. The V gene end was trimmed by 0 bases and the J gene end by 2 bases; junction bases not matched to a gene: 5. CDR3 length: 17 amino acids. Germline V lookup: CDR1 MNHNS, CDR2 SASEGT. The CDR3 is CASSEAWGQGVNYGYTF. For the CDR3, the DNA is TGTGCCAGCAGTGAAGCCTGGGGACAGGGGGTGAACTATGGCTACACCTTC.

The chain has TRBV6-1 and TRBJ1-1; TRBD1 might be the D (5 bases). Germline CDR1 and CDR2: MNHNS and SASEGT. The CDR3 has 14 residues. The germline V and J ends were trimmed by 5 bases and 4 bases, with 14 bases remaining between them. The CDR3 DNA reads TGTGCCAGCAGTTGGTCACGCCAGGGCACTGAAGCTTTCTTT. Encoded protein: CASSWSRQGTEAFF.

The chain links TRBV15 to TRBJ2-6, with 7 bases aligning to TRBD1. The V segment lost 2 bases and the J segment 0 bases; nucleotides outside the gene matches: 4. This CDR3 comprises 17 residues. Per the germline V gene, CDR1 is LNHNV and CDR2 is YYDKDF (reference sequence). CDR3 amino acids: CATSRRGRISGANVLTF. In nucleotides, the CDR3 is TGTGCCACCAGCAGAAGGGGGCGGATCTCTGGGGCCAACGTCCTGACTTTC.

CDR3 loop: CASSPTSGGAHEQFF. As DNA, the CDR3 is TGTGCCAGCAGTCCCACTAGCGGGGGGGCCCATGAGCAGTTCTTC. The V call is TRBV7-2, the J call TRBJ2-1; 13 nucleotides match TRBD2. This CDR3 region has 15 residues. Germline lookup yields CDR1 SGHTA and CDR2 FQGNSA. With V trimmed by 6 bases and J by 8 bases, 7 bases remained unmatched.

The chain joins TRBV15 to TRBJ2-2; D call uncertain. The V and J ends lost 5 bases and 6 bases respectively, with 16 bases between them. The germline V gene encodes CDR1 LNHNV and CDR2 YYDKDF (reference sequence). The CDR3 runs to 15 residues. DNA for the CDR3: TGTGCCACCAGCTCTCGGGCCGCGGCCGCCGGGGAGCTGTTTTTT. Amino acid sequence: CATSSRAAAAGELFF.

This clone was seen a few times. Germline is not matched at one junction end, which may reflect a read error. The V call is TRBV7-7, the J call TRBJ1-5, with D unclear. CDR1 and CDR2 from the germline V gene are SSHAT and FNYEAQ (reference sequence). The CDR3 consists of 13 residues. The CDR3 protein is CASSFGLDQPQHF. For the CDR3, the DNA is TGTGCTAGCAGCTTTGGGTTAGATCAGCCCCAGCATTTT. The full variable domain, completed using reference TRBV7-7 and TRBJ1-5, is GAGVSQSPRYKVTKRGQDVTLRCDPISSHATLYWYQQALGQGPEFLTYFNYEAQPDKSGLPSDRFSAERPEGSISTLTIQRTEQRDSAMYRCASSFGLDQPQHFGDGTRLSIL.

DNA of the CDR3: TGTGCCAGCAGCGTAGCAGGGGCCAAGGAAGAGACCCAGTACTTC. It translates to CASSVAGAKEETQYF. The rearrangement joins TRBV9 to TRBJ2-5, with D possibly being TRBD1 (6 bases). CDR1 and CDR2 from the germline V gene are SGDLS and YYNGEE. This CDR3 contains 15 residues. Trimming stripped 0 bases from V and 3 bases from J, with 12 bases between.

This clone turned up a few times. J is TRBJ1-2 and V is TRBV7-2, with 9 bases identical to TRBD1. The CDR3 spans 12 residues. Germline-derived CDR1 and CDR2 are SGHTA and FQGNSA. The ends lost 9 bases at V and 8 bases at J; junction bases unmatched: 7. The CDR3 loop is CASKQGAWGYTF. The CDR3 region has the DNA TGTGCCAGTAAACAGGGGGCTTGGGGCTACACCTTC.

In DNA, the CDR3 is TGCAGCTCCAACCCGCCAGGGCGCCACACAGATACGCAGTATTTT. This gives the protein CSSNPPGRHTDTQYF. The rearrangement links TRBV29-1 to TRBJ2-3; the D gene is possibly TRBD1 (5 bases). CDR3 length: 15 residues. Germline V gene lookup returns CDR1 SQVTM and CDR2 ANQGSEA. The V and J ends lost 8 bases and 2 bases respectively, with 20 bases between them.